Listed below are T cell receptor beta chains from one sample, sequenced in a study of OX40 agonist ivuxolimab in advanced cancers. Clones were sequenced by immunoSEQ multiplex PCR, and TCRdb holds only the in-frame ones, with some missing. The table has tens of thousands of clones, approximately 84% seen once; the top ten hold approximately 2%. Specimen: CD4+ or CD8+ T cells sorted from blood, collected in a trial of the OX40 agonist ivuxolimab. These receptors originate from an adult with an advanced solid tumor such as melanoma, head and neck, liver or kidney cancer. CDR3s include the opening cysteine and the closing phenylalanine or tryptophan. D genes are given only for firm matches. The listing skips clone size in some rows; elsewhere it reads once, few, many or a size class.

d_gene: NA; v_gene: TRBV5-6; abundance: NA; j_gene: TRBJ2-7; CDR3aa: CASSRASYEQYF; CDR3nt: TGTGCCAGCAGCCGCGCGTCCTACGAGCAGTACTTC
d_gene: TRBD1; v_gene: TRBV5-1; abundance: NA; j_gene: TRBJ2-2; CDR3aa: CASGQGPGAGELFF; CDR3nt: TGCGCCAGCGGACAGGGACCCGGGGCCGGGGAGCTGTTTTTT
d_gene: TRBD1; v_gene: TRBV6-6; abundance: NA; j_gene: TRBJ2-3; CDR3aa: CASSPGQNTDTQYF; CDR3nt: TGTGCCAGCAGCCCGGGACAGAACACAGATACGCAGTATTTT
d_gene: TRBD1; v_gene: TRBV7-8; abundance: NA; j_gene: TRBJ2-7; CDR3aa: CASSPTGTGGEQYF; CDR3nt: TGTGCCAGCAGCCCCACCGGGACAGGGGGAGAGCAGTACTTC
d_gene: NA; v_gene: TRBV7-9; abundance: NA; j_gene: TRBJ1-6; CDR3aa: CASSLAMGNSPLHF; CDR3nt: TGTGCCAGCAGCCTGGCTATGGGGAATTCACCCCTCCACTTT
d_gene: TRBD1; v_gene: TRBV5-4; abundance: NA; j_gene: TRBJ2-7; CDR3aa: CASSSQTGGLYEQYF; CDR3nt: TGTGCCAGCAGCAGTCAGACAGGGGGACTCTACGAGCAGTACTTC
d_gene: NA; v_gene: TRBV30; abundance: NA; j_gene: TRBJ2-7; CDR3aa: CAWSEGGRPYEQYF; CDR3nt: TGTGCCTGGAGTGAGGGGGGGCGACCCTACGAGCAGTACTTC
d_gene: NA; v_gene: TRBV27; abundance: NA; j_gene: TRBJ2-7; CDR3aa: CASSLSPRGPYEQYF; CDR3nt: TGTGCCAGCAGTTTATCGCCCAGGGGTCCCTACGAGCAGTACTTC
d_gene: NA; v_gene: TRBV19; abundance: NA; j_gene: TRBJ2-7; CDR3aa: CASSIRGDGGSYEQYF; CDR3nt: TGTGCCAGTAGTATAAGGGGGGACGGAGGTTCGTACGAGCAGTACTTC
d_gene: NA; v_gene: TRBV5-5; abundance: NA; j_gene: TRBJ2-5; CDR3aa: CASSRFEVGQSGKETQYF; CDR3nt: TGTGCCAGCAGCAGATTTGAAGTTGGACAGTCCGGGAAGGAGACCCAGTACTTC
d_gene: NA; v_gene: TRBV11-2; abundance: NA; j_gene: TRBJ2-7; CDR3aa: CASSLEGGRGEQYF; CDR3nt: TGTGCCAGCAGCCTAGAAGGTGGACGGGGCGAGCAGTACTTC
d_gene: TRBD2; v_gene: TRBV19; abundance: NA; j_gene: TRBJ2-3; CDR3aa: CASSIGLAGSTDTQYF; CDR3nt: TGTGCCAGTAGTATAGGACTAGCGGGAAGCACAGATACGCAGTATTTT
d_gene: NA; v_gene: TRBV7-3; abundance: NA; j_gene: TRBJ1-2; CDR3aa: CASSLGGAGLNYGYTF; CDR3nt: TGTGCCAGCAGCTTAGGTGGGGCCGGGCTGAACTATGGCTACACCTTC
d_gene: NA; v_gene: TRBV20-1; abundance: NA; j_gene: TRBJ2-1; CDR3aa: CSARDWDEQFF; CDR3nt: TGCAGTGCCAGAGATTGGGATGAGCAGTTCTTC
d_gene: TRBD2; v_gene: TRBV10-1; abundance: NA; j_gene: TRBJ2-1; CDR3aa: CASSESAGAYNEQFF; CDR3nt: TGCGCCAGCAGTGAGTCTGCGGGAGCCTACAATGAGCAGTTCTTC
d_gene: TRBD1; v_gene: TRBV7-2; abundance: NA; j_gene: TRBJ2-1; CDR3aa: CASSNDRGLYNEQFF; CDR3nt: TGTGCCAGCAGCAACGACAGGGGGCTTTACAATGAGCAGTTCTTC
d_gene: NA; v_gene: TRBV27; abundance: NA; j_gene: TRBJ2-2; CDR3aa: CASRLLPTETNTGELFF; CDR3nt: TGTGCCAGCAGACTACTTCCAACGGAAACGAACACCGGGGAGCTGTTTTTT
d_gene: NA; v_gene: TRBV27; abundance: NA; j_gene: TRBJ1-4; CDR3aa: CASTKAGTAGEKLFF; CDR3nt: TGTGCCAGCACAAAGGCCGGGACGGCTGGAGAAAAACTGTTTTTT
d_gene: TRBD2; v_gene: TRBV19; abundance: NA; j_gene: TRBJ2-1; CDR3aa: CASKHSGRAGSEQFF; CDR3nt: TGTGCCAGTAAACATAGCGGGAGGGCCGGAAGTGAGCAGTTCTTC
d_gene: NA; v_gene: TRBV5-1; abundance: NA; j_gene: TRBJ1-1; CDR3aa: CASSFSGSLLGTEAFF; CDR3nt: TGCGCCAGCAGCTTCTCAGGGTCGCTGCTGGGCACTGAAGCTTTCTTT
d_gene: NA; v_gene: TRBV19; abundance: few; j_gene: TRBJ2-3; CDR3aa: CASRDLGGGSTDTQYF; CDR3nt: TGTGCCAGTCGTGACCTAGGGGGAGGCAGCACAGATACGCAGTATTTT
d_gene: TRBD2; v_gene: TRBV10-1; abundance: NA; j_gene: TRBJ2-2; CDR3aa: CASSRILAGNTGELFF; CDR3nt: TGCGCCAGCAGCCGGATTCTAGCGGGAAACACCGGGGAGCTGTTTTTT
d_gene: TRBD2; v_gene: TRBV27; abundance: NA; j_gene: TRBJ2-5; CDR3aa: CASSLLGGSSETQYF; CDR3nt: TGTGCCAGCAGTTTATTGGGCGGGAGCTCCGAGACCCAGTACTTC
d_gene: NA; v_gene: TRBV2; abundance: NA; j_gene: TRBJ2-7; CDR3aa: CASGEHYEQYF; CDR3nt: TGTGCCAGCGGGGAACACTACGAGCAGTACTTC
d_gene: TRBD1; v_gene: TRBV30; abundance: NA; j_gene: TRBJ1-2; CDR3aa: CAWSVHPGQGYGYTF; CDR3nt: TGTGCCTGGAGTGTTCATCCGGGACAGGGATATGGCTACACCTTC
d_gene: NA; v_gene: TRBV5-1; abundance: NA; j_gene: TRBJ2-3; CDR3aa: CASSTDSPTDTQYF; CDR3nt: TGCGCCAGCAGCACCGACAGTCCAACAGATACGCAGTATTTT
d_gene: NA; v_gene: TRBV9; abundance: NA; j_gene: TRBJ1-1; CDR3aa: CASSPTTSGVRAEAFF; CDR3nt: TGTGCCAGCAGCCCCACTACCTCGGGGGTTAGGGCTGAAGCTTTCTTT
d_gene: TRBD2; v_gene: TRBV9; abundance: NA; j_gene: TRBJ2-7; CDR3aa: CASSLSGRASTYEQYF; CDR3nt: TGTGCCAGCAGCCTGAGTGGGAGGGCCTCAACCTACGAGCAGTACTTC
d_gene: TRBD1; v_gene: TRBV27; abundance: NA; j_gene: TRBJ1-3; CDR3aa: CASSPRGPGNTIYF; CDR3nt: TGTGCCAGCAGTCCCAGGGGGCCAGGAAACACCATATATTTT
d_gene: NA; v_gene: TRBV2; abundance: NA; j_gene: TRBJ2-5; CDR3aa: CASSEYQETQYF; CDR3nt: TGTGCCAGCAGTGAGTACCAAGAGACCCAGTACTTC
d_gene: TRBD2; v_gene: TRBV7-8; abundance: NA; j_gene: TRBJ2-7; CDR3aa: CASSSPTSGRNSYEQYF; CDR3nt: TGTGCCAGCAGCTCGCCCACTAGCGGGAGAAATTCCTACGAGCAGTACTTC
d_gene: NA; v_gene: TRBV4-1; abundance: NA; j_gene: TRBJ2-3; CDR3aa: CASSRDRGPDTQYF; CDR3nt: TGCGCCAGCAGCCGAGACCGGGGGCCAGATACGCAGTATTTT
d_gene: NA; v_gene: TRBV7-3; abundance: NA; j_gene: TRBJ2-2; CDR3aa: CASSLSGIGELFF; CDR3nt: TGTGCCAGCAGCTTATCTGGGATCGGGGAGCTGTTTTTT
d_gene: TRBD1; v_gene: TRBV5-6; abundance: NA; j_gene: TRBJ1-4; CDR3aa: CASSLGQGRSSELFF; CDR3nt: TGTGCCAGCAGCCTAGGACAGGGCCGATCCAGTGAACTGTTTTTT
d_gene: NA; v_gene: TRBV7-8; abundance: NA; j_gene: TRBJ2-1; CDR3aa: CASSFYDREQFF; CDR3nt: TGTGCCAGCAGCTTCTACGATCGTGAGCAGTTCTTC
d_gene: TRBD2; v_gene: TRBV7-9; abundance: NA; j_gene: TRBJ2-1; CDR3aa: CASSLHGGFGEQFF; CDR3nt: TGTGCCAGCAGCCTCCACGGGGGGTTTGGTGAGCAGTTCTTC
d_gene: NA; v_gene: TRBV27; abundance: NA; j_gene: TRBJ2-2; CDR3aa: CASSRISGELFF; CDR3nt: TGTGCCAGCAGCCGTATTTCCGGGGAGCTGTTTTTT
d_gene: NA; v_gene: TRBV5-1; abundance: NA; j_gene: TRBJ2-2; CDR3aa: CASSWDTTNTGELFF; CDR3nt: TGCGCCAGTAGCTGGGACACCACGAACACCGGGGAGCTGTTTTTT
d_gene: NA; v_gene: TRBV9; abundance: few; j_gene: TRBJ1-1; CDR3aa: CASSVEGGAYTEAFF; CDR3nt: TGTGCCAGCAGCGTAGAGGGGGGCGCATACACTGAAGCTTTCTTT